What follows are 22 T cell receptor beta chains derived from one specimen sequenced in a study of neurological immune-mediated disorders. MiXCR, run by TCRdb on the 5' RACE reads, gives a single entry per CDR3 protein. Among roughly 60,000 distinct CDR3 sequences listed, approximately 10% were seen once. What was sequenced was PBMCs. The source is a man aged 55 to 69 in good health.

This clonotype showed up many times. The chain employs TRBV20-1 and TRBJ1-6; the D gene is possibly TRBD1 (5 bases). Germline CDR1 is DFQATT and CDR2 is SNEGSKA (reference sequence). This CDR3 region has 14 residues. V was clipped by 7 bases and J by 7 bases, with 17 bases between them. The DNA for the CDR3 is TGCAGTGTCAGGGAGGTTAGGGGCAATTCACCCCTCCACTTT. Protein sequence: CSVREVRGNSPLHF.

This clonotype was recorded many times. V gene TRBV11-3 combines with J gene TRBJ2-5; D is ambiguous. CDR3 length equals 12 residues. V shed 5 bases and J shed 5 bases, with 9 bases lying between them. Per the germline V gene, CDR1 is SGHNT and CDR2 is YENEEA. The CDR3 loop reads CASSGSSETQYF. Here the CDR3 DNA reads TGTGCCAGCAGCGGCTCGTCGGAGACCCAGTACTTC.

A word on this clonotype: The junction departs from germline at one end; a sequencing error may be responsible. This rearrangement joins TRBV5-1 to TRBJ2-7; 11 nucleotides line up with TRBD1. CDR1 and CDR2 from the germline V gene are SGHRS and YFSETQ. CDR3 size: 14 residues. CDR3 sequence (DNA): TGCGCCAGCAGCTTGTGGACAGGGGGCTACAAGCAATACTTC. Protein: CASSLWTGGYKQYF.

This clonotype showed up many times. The CDR3 protein is CSAVRGLATEAFF. In nucleotides, the CDR3 is TGCAGTGCCGTCAGGGGGCTCGCCACTGAAGCTTTCTTT. The chain has TRBV20-1 and TRBJ1-1; 8 nucleotides align to TRBD1. CDR1 and CDR2 (germline): DFQATT, SNEGSKA (reference sequence). There are 13 residues in the CDR3. V shed 6 bases and J 4 bases; nucleotides not matched to a gene: 7.

This clonotype was found many times. The chain links TRBV7-2 to TRBJ1-1, with D perhaps matching TRBD1 (6 bases). This CDR3 region has 14 residues. Germline V lookup: CDR1 SGHTA, CDR2 FQGNSA. V dropped 1 base and J dropped 1 base, with 7 bases sitting between them. CDR3 sequence (DNA): TGTGCCAGCAGCTTAGGGGGACAGAACACTGAAGCTTTCTTT. This codes for CASSLGGQNTEAFF.

This clonotype was counted ten times or more. V is TRBV28 and J is TRBJ2-1, with 8 positions matching TRBD2. The V gene end was trimmed by 3 bases and the J gene end by 3 bases; junction bases not matched to a gene: 4. In germline, CDR1 is MDHEN, CDR2 SYDVKM. This CDR3 is built from 15 residues. The CDR3 sequence is CASSFSGTRYNEQFF. Here the CDR3 DNA reads TGTGCCAGCAGTTTTAGCGGGACCCGCTACAATGAGCAGTTCTTC.

This clonotype has a count of ten or more. The chain recombines TRBV20-1 with TRBJ1-2; perhaps TRBD1 as D (5 bases). Trimming took 2 bases from V and 4 from J, leaving 17 bases between them. The CDR3 contains 15 residues. CDR1 is DFQATT and CDR2 is SNEGSKA in the germline V gene (reference sequence). As DNA, the CDR3 is TGCAGTGCTAGAATGGGGGGTCGCGGGCTCTATGGCTACACCTTC. Residues: CSARMGGRGLYGYTF.

This clonotype was seen ten or more times. The rearrangement uses TRBV2 and TRBJ1-5; tentatively, D is TRBD1 (6 bases). Germline values: CDR1 SNHLY, CDR2 FYNNEI. The V gene lost 7 bases and the J gene lost 2 bases, with 15 bases spanning the gap. This CDR3 contains 15 residues. CDR3 sequence: CASTGAGSRNQPQHF. The DNA of the CDR3 is TGTGCCAGCACGGGGGCCGGCAGCCGCAATCAGCCCCAGCATTTT.

This clonotype was seen many times. The chain employs TRBV20-1 and TRBJ2-6; 8 nucleotides agree with TRBD1. Germline CDR1 reads DFQATT; CDR2 reads SNEGSKA (reference sequence). This CDR3 spans 15 amino acids. Unmatched junction bases numbered 3, after V lost 3 bases and J lost 2 bases. The CDR3 region is CSARQGAPGANVLTF. CDR3 in DNA: TGCAGTGCTAGGCAGGGGGCGCCTGGGGCCAACGTCCTGACTTTC.

This chain connects TRBV13 to TRBJ2-1, with 7 positions matching TRBD1. The germline V gene has CDR1 PRHDT and CDR2 FYEKMQ (reference sequence). J gave up 1 base and V 5 bases, and 5 bases lay outside the gene matches. The CDR3 is 15 amino acids. The CDR3 region is CASSPYRGSYNEQFF. The DNA for the CDR3 is TGTGCCAGCAGCCCCTACAGGGGATCCTACAATGAGCAGTTCTTC.

On this clonotype itself: Its ends do not fully match the called genes, so a read error is possible. The CDR3: CAISLALSSTYNEQFF. The CDR3 coding sequence is TGCGCCATCAGCTTGGCTCTTAGCTCTACCTACAATGAGCAGTTCTTC. V is TRBV5-1 and J is TRBJ2-1; D unclear. CDR1 is SGHRS and CDR2 is YFSETQ in the germline V gene. The CDR3 is 16 amino acids. The whole variable domain, remainder taken from reference TRBV5-1 and TRBJ2-1, is KAGVTQTPRYLIKTRGQQVTLSCSPISGHRSVSWYQQTPGQGLQFLFEYFSETQRNKGNFPGRFSGRQFSNSRSEMNVSTLELGDSALYLCAISLALSSTYNEQFFGPGTRLTVL.

The rearrangement links TRBV7-2 to TRBJ1-5, with D maybe TRBD1 (5 bases). The CDR3 consists of 15 residues. The germline CDR1 and CDR2 sequences are SGHTA and FQGNSA. V shed 4 bases and J shed 7 bases, with 17 bases lying between them. CDR3 nucleotide sequence: TGTACCAGCAGCTGGATGGGGACGGAGGGACAGCCCCAGCATTTT. Residues: CTSSWMGTEGQPQHF.

Remarks on this clonotype: Relative to the germline gene, one junction end is altered; a read error may explain this. CDR3 in amino acids: CASSLYRSSYEPYF. In DNA form, the CDR3 reads TGTGCCAGCAGTTTATACCGTAGTAGCTACGAGCCGTACTTC. The rearrangement uses TRBV12-3 or TRBV12-4 and TRBJ2-7; D is undetermined. The CDR3 contains 14 residues.

Many counts were recorded for this clonotype. The rearrangement joins TRBV6-6 to TRBJ1-5; D remains unclear. Germline V gene lookup returns CDR1 MNHNY and CDR2 SVGAGI (reference sequence). Trimming took off 3 bases at V and 5 bases at J, with 5 bases between the two ends. The CDR3 is made up of 12 amino acids. CDR3 coding DNA: TGTGCCAGCAGTTATTTCGATCAGCCCCAGCATTTT. Protein product: CASSYFDQPQHF.

The table lists this clonotype with many counts. The chain has TRBV12-3 or TRBV12-4 and TRBJ2-1; TRBD2 matches at 10 bases. The CDR3 runs 16 residues. Germline trimming cut 5 bases from V and 6 bases from J; bases unmatched to any gene: 10. The CDR3 region is CASSPPAGGLGNEQFF. DNA for the CDR3: TGTGCCAGCAGTCCCCCAGCGGGGGGGCTGGGCAATGAGCAGTTCTTC.

This chain connects TRBV7-2 to TRBJ2-2; 9 nucleotides agree with TRBD1. Germline CDR1 SGHTA, CDR2 FQGNSA. V was clipped by 2 bases and J by 5 bases; unmatched bases: 9. This CDR3 has 17 residues. CDR3 in amino acids: CASSLSPRGQGTGELFF. In DNA form, the CDR3 reads TGTGCCAGCAGCTTATCCCCAAGGGGACAGGGAACCGGGGAGCTGTTTTTT.

This clonotype has a count of ten or more. CDR3 in amino acids: CASIQGGPGNEQFF. The DNA of the CDR3 is TGTGCCAGCATACAGGGCGGGCCCGGCAATGAGCAGTTCTTC. The chain carries TRBV6-2 or TRBV6-3 and TRBJ2-1; D is possibly TRBD1 (6 bases). This CDR3 comprises 14 residues. Between the trimmed V and J ends, which lost 7 bases and 6 bases, there was a span of 16 bases. Germline CDR1 and CDR2: MNHEY and SVGEGT.

In its sample, this clonotype was seen many times. The chain combines TRBV5-1 with TRBJ1-2, with 7 bases aligning to TRBD1. With 4 bases clipped from V and 3 bases from J, the junction kept 6 bases outside the gene matches. The CDR3 totals 14 residues. Germline CDR1 reads SGHRS; CDR2 reads YFSETQ. The CDR3 protein is CASSDGQADYGYTF. CDR3 in DNA: TGCGCCAGCAGCGATGGACAGGCGGACTATGGCTACACCTTC.

This clonotype was seen ten or more times. This chain joins TRBV20-1 and TRBJ1-6, with a weak D call TRBD1 (5 bases). The CDR3 spans 13 residues. V dropped 8 bases and J dropped 5 bases, with 13 bases sitting between them. Germline lookup yields CDR1 DFQATT and CDR2 SNEGSKA (reference sequence). CDR3: CSHGWGDNSPLHF. CDR3 sequence (DNA): TGCAGTCATGGGTGGGGGGATAATTCACCCCTCCACTTT.

This clonotype was counted many times. This chain joins TRBV5-5 and TRBJ2-3, with D perhaps matching TRBD2 (6 bases). Germline V gene lookup returns CDR1 SGHKS and CDR2 YYEKEE (reference sequence). This CDR3 region has 16 residues. Trimming pared 4 bases from V and 3 bases from J, leaving 18 bases between. For the CDR3, the DNA is TGTGCCAGCAGCGCGGAACAATTTCGGGGGACAGATACGCAGTATTTT. It encodes CASSAEQFRGTDTQYF.

Many counts were recorded for this clonotype. The gene calls are TRBV20-1 and TRBJ1-2; 9 positions agree with TRBD1. J gave up 8 bases and V 1 base, and 8 bases lay outside the gene matches. CDR3 length: 14 residues. Germline V gene data show CDR1 as DFQATT and CDR2 as SNEGSKA (reference sequence). The CDR3 here is CSARGTGVLRGYTF. In nucleotides, the CDR3 is TGCAGTGCTAGAGGGACAGGGGTTCTACGCGGCTACACCTTC.

This clonotype was observed many times. This chain uses TRBV20-1 with TRBJ2-1; TRBD1 aligns across 9 bases. Germline CDR1 DFQATT, CDR2 SNEGSKA (reference sequence). V lost 6 bases and J lost 8; bases outside the gene matches: 8. The CDR3 totals 13 residues. CDR3: CSAKGTGRHEQFF. CDR3 nucleotides: TGCAGTGCCAAGGGGACAGGGCGTCATGAGCAGTTCTTC.